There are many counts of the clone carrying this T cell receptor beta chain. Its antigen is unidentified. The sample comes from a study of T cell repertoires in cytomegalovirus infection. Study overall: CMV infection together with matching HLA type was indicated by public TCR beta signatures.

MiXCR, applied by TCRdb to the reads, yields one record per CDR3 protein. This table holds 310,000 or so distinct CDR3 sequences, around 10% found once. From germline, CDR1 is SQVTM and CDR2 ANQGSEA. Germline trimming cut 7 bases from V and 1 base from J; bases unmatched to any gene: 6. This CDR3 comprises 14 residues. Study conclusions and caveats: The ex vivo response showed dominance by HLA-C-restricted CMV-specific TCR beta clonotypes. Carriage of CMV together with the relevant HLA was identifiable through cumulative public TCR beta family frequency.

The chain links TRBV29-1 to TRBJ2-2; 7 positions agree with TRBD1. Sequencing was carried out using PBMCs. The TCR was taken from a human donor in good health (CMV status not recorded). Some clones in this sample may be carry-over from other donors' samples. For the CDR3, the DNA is TGCAGCGCGCGCCGGGACAGGAACACCGGGGAGCTGTTTTTT. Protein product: CSARRDRNTGELFF.